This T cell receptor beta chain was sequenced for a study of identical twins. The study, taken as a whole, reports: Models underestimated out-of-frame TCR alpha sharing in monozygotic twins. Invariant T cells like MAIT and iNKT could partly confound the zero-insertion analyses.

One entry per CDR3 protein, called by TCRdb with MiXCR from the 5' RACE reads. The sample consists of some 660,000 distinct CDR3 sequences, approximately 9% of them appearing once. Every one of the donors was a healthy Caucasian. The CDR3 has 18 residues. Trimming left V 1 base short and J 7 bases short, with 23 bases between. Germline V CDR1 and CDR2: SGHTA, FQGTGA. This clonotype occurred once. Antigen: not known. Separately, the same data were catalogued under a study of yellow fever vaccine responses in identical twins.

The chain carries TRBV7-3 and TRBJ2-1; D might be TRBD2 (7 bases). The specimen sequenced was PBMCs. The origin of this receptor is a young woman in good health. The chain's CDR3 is CASSLKGWDQRGGNEQFF. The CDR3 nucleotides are TGTGCCAGCAGCTTAAAGGGTTGGGATCAGAGGGGGGGAAATGAGCAGTTCTTC.